This paragraph covers one T cell receptor (beta chain) sequence. The data were obtained in a study of shared clonotypes between healthy human individuals. Repertoires were generated with immunoSEQ multiplex PCR, while TCRdb's copy carries only in-frame clones and drops some. The table shows more than 2 million clones, with 95% occurring only once. V trimming: 2 bases; J trimming: 4 bases; junction bases outside the gene matches: 11. Germline V lookup: CDR1 GTSNPN, CDR2 SVGIG (reference sequence). The CDR3 has 17 amino acids. What was sequenced was naive CD4+ T cells sorted from blood. Subset of the sample: CD45RA+ positively selected. The TCR sequence derives from a man between 18 and 29 years old in good health. The V call is TRBV30, the J call TRBJ2-2; TRBD1 aligns across 9 bases. CDR3 loop: CAWSRPGQGIGTGELFF. DNA of the CDR3: TGTGCCTGGAGTCGTCCGGGACAGGGAATTGGCACCGGGGAGCTGTTTTTT.